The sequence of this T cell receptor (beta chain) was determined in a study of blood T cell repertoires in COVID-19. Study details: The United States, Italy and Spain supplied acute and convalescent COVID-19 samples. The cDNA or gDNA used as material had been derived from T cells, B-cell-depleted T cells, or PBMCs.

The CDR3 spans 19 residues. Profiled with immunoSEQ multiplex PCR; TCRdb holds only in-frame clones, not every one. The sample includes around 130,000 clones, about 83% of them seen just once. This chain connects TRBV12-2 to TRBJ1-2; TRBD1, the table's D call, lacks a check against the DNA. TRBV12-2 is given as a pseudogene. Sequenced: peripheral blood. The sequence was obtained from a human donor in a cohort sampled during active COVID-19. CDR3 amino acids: CASRLALGRDRTSNYGYTF. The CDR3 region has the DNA TGTGCAAGTCGCTTAGCGCTAGGTAGGGACAGGACATCAAACTATGGCTACACCTTC.